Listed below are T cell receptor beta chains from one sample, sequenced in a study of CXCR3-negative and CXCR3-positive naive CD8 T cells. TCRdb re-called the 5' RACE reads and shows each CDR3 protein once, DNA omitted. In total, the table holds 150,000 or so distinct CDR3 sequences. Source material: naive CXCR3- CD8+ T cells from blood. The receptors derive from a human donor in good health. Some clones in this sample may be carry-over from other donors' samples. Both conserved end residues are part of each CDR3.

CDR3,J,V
CASGLGGVTYNEQFF,TRBJ2-1,TRBV2
CASSPIAGVTDTQYF,TRBJ2-3,TRBV4-1
CAISDPETQSVEQYF,TRBJ2-7,TRBV10-3
CASRQENRTGELFF,TRBJ2-2,TRBV12-3/TRBV12-4
CASSLGSGPHYEQYF,TRBJ2-7,TRBV7-9
CSVEADPTDGYTF,TRBJ1-2,TRBV29-1
CASSGDTLDEQYF,TRBJ2-7,TRBV9
CSARDRGQGGNEQYF,TRBJ2-7,TRBV20-1
CASGGRAGLNEQYF,TRBJ2-7,TRBV28
CSARDPGQFDEQYF,TRBJ2-7,TRBV20-1
CASWSGREFEQFF,TRBJ2-1,TRBV7-9
CSARDSAGADSPLHF,TRBJ1-6,TRBV20-1
CASSFGNSGNTIYF,TRBJ1-3,TRBV12-3/TRBV12-4
CASSTRSGLNEQFF,TRBJ2-1,TRBV12-3/TRBV12-4
CASSQGPNSGGDTDTQYF,TRBJ2-3,TRBV4-2
CASSLGGRGTNTGELFF,TRBJ2-2,TRBV7-3
CASSFQPYQTSYNEQFF,TRBJ2-1,TRBV27
CASRQPGTGGFFNGYTF,TRBJ1-2,TRBV28
CASSTRDRGLLNTGELFF,TRBJ2-2,TRBV7-8
CASSGGQGGNTEAFF,TRBJ1-1,TRBV7-2
CASSLVGVEQFF,TRBJ2-1,TRBV12-3/TRBV12-4
CASSFPWGNEQFF,TRBJ2-1,TRBV13
CASGGQGALDEQFF,TRBJ2-1,TRBV12-5
CASSSRSGPQGNTIYF,TRBJ1-3,TRBV7-6
CASSDSSVWATDTQYF,TRBJ2-3,TRBV25-1
CASSLGTANYGYTF,TRBJ1-2,TRBV5-1
CSVDGRTTGDETQYF,TRBJ2-5,TRBV29-1
CASSSLSEPYNEQFF,TRBJ2-1,TRBV11-2
CASSLTLHYEQYF,TRBJ2-7,TRBV5-4
CSVDVGAQTSYEQYF,TRBJ2-7,TRBV29-1
CATRADLGDTQYF,TRBJ2-3,TRBV15
CASSRGTSGRMGDNTQYF,TRBJ2-3,TRBV4-1
CASSFRDSYNEQFF,TRBJ2-1,TRBV7-2
CASSLVAGGSNEQFF,TRBJ2-1,TRBV7-2
CSVGQGIMYEQYF,TRBJ2-7,TRBV29-1
CSAERGLLAEAFF,TRBJ1-1,TRBV20-1
CASRDRSPLYEQYF,TRBJ2-7,TRBV28
CSAETGENYEQYF,TRBJ2-7,TRBV29-1
CASSLVATEDDRVTQSSYNEQFF,TRBJ2-1,TRBV7-8
CATSRGRTGGEEKLFF,TRBJ1-4,TRBV15
CASSKRVPTYNSPLHF,TRBJ1-6,TRBV21-1
CASSLATGLNEQYF,TRBJ2-7,TRBV7-9
CASSPRGQRYEQYF,TRBJ2-7,TRBV13
CASSLDGTAISYEQYF,TRBJ2-7,TRBV7-9
CASSVLDSPSYEQYF,TRBJ2-7,TRBV5-4
CATSRDDFGQASYNEQFF,TRBJ2-1,TRBV15
CASSQDLPGTYNEQFF,TRBJ2-1,TRBV4-1
CASSLETGPEAFF,TRBJ1-1,TRBV13
CSLKTGYSGNTIYF,TRBJ1-3,TRBV29-1
CASSPPPSGSFLLGYNEQFF,TRBJ2-1,TRBV21-1
CASSTPQDTEAFF,TRBJ1-1,TRBV9
CASSPAQDSETQYF,TRBJ2-3,TRBV18
CASSSGLARDKDTQYF,TRBJ2-3,TRBV7-3
CACGGPLNTEAFF,TRBJ1-1,TRBV12-3/TRBV12-4
CASRLPTATNEKLFF,TRBJ1-4,TRBV28
CASSSSGTVGNTIYF,TRBJ1-3,TRBV6-5
CASSPRTAYNSPLHF,TRBJ1-6,TRBV6-5